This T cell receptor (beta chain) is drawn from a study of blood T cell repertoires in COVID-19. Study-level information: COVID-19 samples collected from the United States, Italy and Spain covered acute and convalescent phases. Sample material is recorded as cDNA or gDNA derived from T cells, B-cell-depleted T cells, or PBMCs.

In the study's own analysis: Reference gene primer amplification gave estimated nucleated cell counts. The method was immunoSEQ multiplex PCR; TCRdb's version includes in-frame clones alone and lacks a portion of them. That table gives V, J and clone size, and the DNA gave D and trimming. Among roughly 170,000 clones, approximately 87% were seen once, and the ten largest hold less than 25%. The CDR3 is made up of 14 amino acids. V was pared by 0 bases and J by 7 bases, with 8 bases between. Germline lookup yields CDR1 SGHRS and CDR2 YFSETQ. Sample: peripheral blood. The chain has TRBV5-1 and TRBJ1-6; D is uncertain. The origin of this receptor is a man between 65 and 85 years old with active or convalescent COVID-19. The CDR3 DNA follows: TGCGCCAGCAGCTTGGGACAACAAAATTCACCCCTCCACTTT. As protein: CASSLGQQNSPLHF. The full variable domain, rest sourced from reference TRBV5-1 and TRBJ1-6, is KAGVTQTPRYLIKTRGQQVTLSCSPISGHRSVSWYQQTPGQGLQFLFEYFSETQRNKGNFPGRFSGRQFSNSRSEMNVSTLELGDSALYLCASSLGQQNSPLHFGNGTRLTVT.